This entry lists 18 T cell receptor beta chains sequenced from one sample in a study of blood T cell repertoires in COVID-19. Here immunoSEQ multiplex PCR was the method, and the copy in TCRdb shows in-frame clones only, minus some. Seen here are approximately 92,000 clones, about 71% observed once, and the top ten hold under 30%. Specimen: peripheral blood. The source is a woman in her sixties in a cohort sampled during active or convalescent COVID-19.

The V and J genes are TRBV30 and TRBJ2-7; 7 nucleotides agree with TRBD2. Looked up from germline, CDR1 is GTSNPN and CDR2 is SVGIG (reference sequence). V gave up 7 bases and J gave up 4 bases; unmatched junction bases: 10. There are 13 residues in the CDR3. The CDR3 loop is CASQRGDFYEQYF. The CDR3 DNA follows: TGTGCCTCACAGCGGGGAGATTTTTACGAGCAGTACTTC.

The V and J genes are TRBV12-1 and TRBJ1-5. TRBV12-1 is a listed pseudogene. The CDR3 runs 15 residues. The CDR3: CASSFDFSGDQPQHF. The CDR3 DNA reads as TGTGCCAGCAGCTTTGATTTTTCGGGGGATCAGCCCCAGCATTTT.

In DNA form, the CDR3 reads TGTGCCAGCAGTTACTCGGTAGGGAGGGGGAATTCACCCCTCCACTTT. Translating gives CASSYSVGRGNSPLHF. This chain uses TRBV6-5 with TRBJ1-6, with D perhaps TRBD1 (6 bases). In germline, CDR1 is MNHEY, CDR2 SVGAGI. The V end was cut by 0 bases, the J end by 7 bases, with 13 bases between. This CDR3 has 16 residues.

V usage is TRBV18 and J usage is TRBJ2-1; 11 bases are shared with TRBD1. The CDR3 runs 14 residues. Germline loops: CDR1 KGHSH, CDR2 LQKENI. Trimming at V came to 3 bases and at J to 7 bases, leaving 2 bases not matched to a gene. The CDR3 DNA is TGTGCCAGCTCACCGGGACAGGGGGGGAATGAGCAGTTCTTC. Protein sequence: CASSPGQGGNEQFF.

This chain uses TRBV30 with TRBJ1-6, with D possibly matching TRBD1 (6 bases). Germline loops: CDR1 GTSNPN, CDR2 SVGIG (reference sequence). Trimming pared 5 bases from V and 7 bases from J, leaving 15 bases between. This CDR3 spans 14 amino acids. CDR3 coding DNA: TGTGCCTGGGGGCCAGGACAGCTAAATTCACCCCTCCACTTT. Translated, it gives CAWGPGQLNSPLHF. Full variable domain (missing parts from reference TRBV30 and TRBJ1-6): SQTIHQWPATLVQPVGSPLSLECTVEGTSNPNLYWYRQAAGRGLQLLFYSVGIGQISSEVPQNLSASRPQDRQFILSSKKLLLSDSGFYLCAWGPGQLNSPLHFGNGTRLTVT.

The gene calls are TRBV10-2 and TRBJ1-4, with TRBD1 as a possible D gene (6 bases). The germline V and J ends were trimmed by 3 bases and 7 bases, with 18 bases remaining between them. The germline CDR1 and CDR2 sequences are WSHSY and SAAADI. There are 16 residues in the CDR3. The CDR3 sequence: CASSDPEQGVGEKLFF. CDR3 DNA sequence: TGCGCCAGCAGTGACCCTGAACAGGGCGTCGGTGAAAAACTGTTTTTT.

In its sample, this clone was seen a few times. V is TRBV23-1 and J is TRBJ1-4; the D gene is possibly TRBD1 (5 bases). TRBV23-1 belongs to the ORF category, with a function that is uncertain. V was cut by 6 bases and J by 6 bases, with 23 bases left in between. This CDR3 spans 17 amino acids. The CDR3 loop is CASREKGLGRRDEKLFF. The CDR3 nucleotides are TGCGCCAGCAGAGAAAAGGGCCTGGGACGGAGGGATGAAAAACTGTTTTTT.

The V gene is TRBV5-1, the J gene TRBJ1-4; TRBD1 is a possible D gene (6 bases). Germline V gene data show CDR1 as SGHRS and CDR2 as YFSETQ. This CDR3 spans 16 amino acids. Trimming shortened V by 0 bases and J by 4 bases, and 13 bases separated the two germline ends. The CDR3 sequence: CASSLGTQGGNEKLFF. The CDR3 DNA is TGCGCCAGCAGCTTGGGGACACAGGGTGGTAATGAAAAACTGTTTTTT.

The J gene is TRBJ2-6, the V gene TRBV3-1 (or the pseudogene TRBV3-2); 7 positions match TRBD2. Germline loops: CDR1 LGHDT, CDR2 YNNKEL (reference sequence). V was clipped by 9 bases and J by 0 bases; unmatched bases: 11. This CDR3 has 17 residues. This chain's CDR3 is CASSLGGVLSGANVLTF. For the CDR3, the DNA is TGTGCCAGTAGTCTTGGGGGGGTACTCTCTGGGGCCAACGTCCTGACTTTC.

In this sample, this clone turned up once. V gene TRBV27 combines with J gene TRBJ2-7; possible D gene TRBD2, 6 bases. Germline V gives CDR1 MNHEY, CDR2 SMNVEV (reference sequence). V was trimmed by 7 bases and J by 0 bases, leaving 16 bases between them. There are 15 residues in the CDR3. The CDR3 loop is CASNSRGLSSYEQYF. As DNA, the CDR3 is TGTGCCAGCAATTCACGGGGGTTATCCTCCTACGAGCAGTACTTC.

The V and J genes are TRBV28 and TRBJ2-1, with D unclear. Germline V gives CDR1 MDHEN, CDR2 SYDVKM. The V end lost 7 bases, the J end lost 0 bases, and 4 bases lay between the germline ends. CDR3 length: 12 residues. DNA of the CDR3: TGTGCCAGCATGAGCTCCTACAATGAGCAGTTCTTC. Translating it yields CASMSSYNEQFF.

The CDR3 region has the DNA TGCGCCAGCAGCCACTCAGGCTCTGGGGCCAACGTCCTGACTTTC. Its translation is CASSHSGSGANVLTF. V is TRBV4-3 and J is TRBJ2-6, with D unresolved. The CDR3 is made up of 15 amino acids. Germline CDR1 LGHNA, CDR2 YSLEER. The germline V and J ends were trimmed by 3 bases and 0 bases, with 6 bases remaining between them.

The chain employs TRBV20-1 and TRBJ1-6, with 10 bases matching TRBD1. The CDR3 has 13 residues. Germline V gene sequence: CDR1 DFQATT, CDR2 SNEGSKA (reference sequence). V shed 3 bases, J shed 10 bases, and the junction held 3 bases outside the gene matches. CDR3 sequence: CSASRDRGSPLHF. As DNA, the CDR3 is TGCAGTGCTAGTAGGGACAGGGGATCACCCCTCCACTTT.

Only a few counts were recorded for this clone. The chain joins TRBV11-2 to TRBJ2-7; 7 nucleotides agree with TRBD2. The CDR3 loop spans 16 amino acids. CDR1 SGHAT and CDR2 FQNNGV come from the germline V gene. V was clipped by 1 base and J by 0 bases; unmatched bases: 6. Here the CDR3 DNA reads TGTGCCAGCAGCTTAGTGGGCGGGGGACCCTCCTACGAGCAGTACTTC. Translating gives CASSLVGGGPSYEQYF.

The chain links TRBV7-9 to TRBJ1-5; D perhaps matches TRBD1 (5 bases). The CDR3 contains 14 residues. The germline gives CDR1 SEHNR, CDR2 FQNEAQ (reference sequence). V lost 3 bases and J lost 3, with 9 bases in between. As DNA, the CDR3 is TGTGCCAGCAGCTTGGACAACCTCAATCAGCCCCAGCATTTT. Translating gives CASSLDNLNQPQHF.

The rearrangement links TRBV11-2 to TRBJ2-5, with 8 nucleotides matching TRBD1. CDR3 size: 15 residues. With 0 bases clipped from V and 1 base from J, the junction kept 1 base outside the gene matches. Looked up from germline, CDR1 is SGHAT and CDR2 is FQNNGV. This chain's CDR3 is CASSLEGQAQETQYF. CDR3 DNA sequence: TGTGCCAGCAGCTTAGAGGGACAGGCCCAAGAGACCCAGTACTTC. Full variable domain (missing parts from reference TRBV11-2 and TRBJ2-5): EAGVAQSPRYKIIEKRQSVAFWCNPISGHATLYWYQQILGQGPKLLIQFQNNGVVDDSQLPKDRFSAERLKGVDSTLKIQPAKLEDSAVYLCASSLEGQAQETQYFGPGTRLLVL.

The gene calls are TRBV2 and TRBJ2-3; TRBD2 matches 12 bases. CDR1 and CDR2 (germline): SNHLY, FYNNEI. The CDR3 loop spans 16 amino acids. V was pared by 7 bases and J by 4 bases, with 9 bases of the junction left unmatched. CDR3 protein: CASNPSGGARADTQYF. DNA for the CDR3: TGTGCCAGCAATCCTAGCGGGGGGGCCAGGGCAGATACGCAGTATTTT.

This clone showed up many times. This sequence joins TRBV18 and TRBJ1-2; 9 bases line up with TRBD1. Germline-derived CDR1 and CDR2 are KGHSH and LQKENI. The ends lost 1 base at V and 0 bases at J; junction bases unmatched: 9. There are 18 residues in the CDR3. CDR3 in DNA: TGTGCCAGCTCACCACTCCCACCCGGGACAGGGTCTAACTATGGCTACACCTTC. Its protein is CASSPLPPGTGSNYGYTF.